This TCR beta chain came from a study of a mutant IDH1 vaccine in newly diagnosed glioma. About the research overall: Vaccines began 4-6 weeks after radiotherapy alone, or with temozolomide cycles. Patients got radiotherapy, temozolomide, or both beforehand, and most got both.

The protocol was immunoSEQ multiplex PCR, while the TCRdb copy is restricted to in-frame clones and leaves out a portion. The table has tens of thousands of clones, about four fifths seen once. Noted time point: week 23, last vaccination. In every dose of vaccine, 300 ug of mutant IDH1 20-mer peptide was given alongside topical imiquimod. Those who donated had recent WHO grade 3 or 4 IDH1-mutant, ATRX-lost astrocytomas. Comments on this clone: The target antigen is unknown.

The material was PBMCs, obtained from a glioma patient whose treatment included an IDH1 peptide vaccine. The receptor was derived from a man in his forties with glioma.

The CDR3 region has the DNA TGTGCCAGCAGCCCAGTCAGGCCTGGGGGCACCGGGGAGCTGTTTTTT. Translation gives CASSPVRPGGTGELFF. The chain links TRBV11-2 to TRBJ2-2; perhaps D is TRBD1 or TRBD2 (5 bases each). This CDR3 spans 16 amino acids. V lost 5 bases and J 4 bases, leaving 17 bases between the germline ends. Germline CDR1 reads SGHAT; CDR2 reads FQNNGV.